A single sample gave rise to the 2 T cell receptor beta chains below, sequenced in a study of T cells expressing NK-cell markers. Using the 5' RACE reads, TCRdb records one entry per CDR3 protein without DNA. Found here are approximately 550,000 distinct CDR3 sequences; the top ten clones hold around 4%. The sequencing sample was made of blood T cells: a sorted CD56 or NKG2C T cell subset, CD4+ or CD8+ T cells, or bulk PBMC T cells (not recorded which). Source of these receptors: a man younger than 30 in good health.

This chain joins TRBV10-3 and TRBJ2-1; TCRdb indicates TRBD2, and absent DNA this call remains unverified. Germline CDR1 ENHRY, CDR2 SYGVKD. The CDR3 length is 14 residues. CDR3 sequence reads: CARLAEPSYNEQFF.

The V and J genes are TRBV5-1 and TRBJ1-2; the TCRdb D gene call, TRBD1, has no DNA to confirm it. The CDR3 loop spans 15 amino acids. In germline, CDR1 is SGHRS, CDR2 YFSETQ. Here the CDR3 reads CASSFGPQGAGGYTF.